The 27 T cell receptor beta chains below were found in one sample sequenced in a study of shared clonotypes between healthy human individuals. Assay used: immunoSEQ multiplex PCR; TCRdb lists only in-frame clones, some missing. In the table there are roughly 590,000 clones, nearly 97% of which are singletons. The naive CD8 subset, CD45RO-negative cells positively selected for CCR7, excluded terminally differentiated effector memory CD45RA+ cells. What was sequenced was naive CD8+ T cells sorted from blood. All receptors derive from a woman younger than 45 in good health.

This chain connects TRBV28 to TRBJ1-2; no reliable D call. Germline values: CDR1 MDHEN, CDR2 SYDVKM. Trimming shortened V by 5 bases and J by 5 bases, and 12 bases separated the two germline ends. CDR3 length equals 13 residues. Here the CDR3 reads CASSLWTVYGYTF. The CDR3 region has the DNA TGTGCCAGCAGTCTCTGGACGGTTTATGGCTACACCTTC.

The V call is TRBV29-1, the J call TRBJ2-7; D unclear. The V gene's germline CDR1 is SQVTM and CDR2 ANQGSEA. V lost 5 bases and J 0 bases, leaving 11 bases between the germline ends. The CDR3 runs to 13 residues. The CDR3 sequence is CSVLTSSSYEQYF. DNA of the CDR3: TGCAGCGTTTTGACGTCTAGCTCCTACGAGCAGTACTTC.

CDR3 nucleotide sequence: TGTGCCAGTAGTGCAGGCCTGGGCGTCGAGCAGTACTTC. Encoded protein: CASSAGLGVEQYF. The V gene is TRBV19, the J gene TRBJ2-7; D call uncertain. The CDR3 spans 13 residues. CDR1 and CDR2 (germline): LNHDA, SQIVND (reference sequence). V was clipped by 5 bases and J by 6 bases, with 14 bases between them.

In DNA form, the CDR3 reads TGTGCCAGCAGCTTAAGGCTCAATGAGCAGTTCTTC. It translates to CASSLRLNEQFF. V is TRBV7-9 and J is TRBJ2-1; D not resolved. This CDR3 comprises 12 residues. In germline, CDR1 is SEHNR, CDR2 FQNEAQ (reference sequence). V was cut by 2 bases and J by 6 bases, with 5 bases left in between. Complete variable domain (other parts from reference TRBV7-9 and TRBJ2-1): DTGVSQNPRHKITKRGQNVTFRCDPISEHNRLYWYRQTLGQGPEFLTYFQNEAQLEKSRLLSDRFSAERPKGSFSTLEIQRTEQGDSAMYLCASSLRLNEQFFGPGTRLTVL.

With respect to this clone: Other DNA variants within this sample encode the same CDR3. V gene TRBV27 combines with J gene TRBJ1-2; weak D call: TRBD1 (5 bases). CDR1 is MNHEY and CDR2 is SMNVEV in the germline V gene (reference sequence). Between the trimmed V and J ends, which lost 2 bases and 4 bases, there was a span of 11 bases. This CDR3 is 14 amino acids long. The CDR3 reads CASSLQGASYGYTF. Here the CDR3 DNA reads TGTGCCAGCAGTTTACAGGGTGCATCCTATGGCTACACCTTC.

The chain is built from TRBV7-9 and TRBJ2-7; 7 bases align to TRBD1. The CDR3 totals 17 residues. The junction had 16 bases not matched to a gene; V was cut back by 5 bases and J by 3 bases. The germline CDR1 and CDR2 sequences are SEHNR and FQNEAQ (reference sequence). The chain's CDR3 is CASSIDDWTGTDYEQYF. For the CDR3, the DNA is TGTGCCAGCAGCATAGATGACTGGACCGGGACAGACTACGAGCAGTACTTC.

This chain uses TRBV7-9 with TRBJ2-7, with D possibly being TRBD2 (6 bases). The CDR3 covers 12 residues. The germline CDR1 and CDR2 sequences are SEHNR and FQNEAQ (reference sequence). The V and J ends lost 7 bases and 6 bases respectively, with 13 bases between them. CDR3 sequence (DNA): TGTGCCAGCACCAAACTAGCTAGCGAGCAGTACTTC. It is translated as CASTKLASEQYF.

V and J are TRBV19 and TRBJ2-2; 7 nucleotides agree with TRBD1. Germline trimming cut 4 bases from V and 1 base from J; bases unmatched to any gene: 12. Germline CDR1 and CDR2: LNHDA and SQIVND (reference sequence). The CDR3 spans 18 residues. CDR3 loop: CASSTPTGDEGNTGELFF. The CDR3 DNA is TGTGCCAGTAGTACACCAACAGGGGATGAGGGGAACACCGGGGAGCTGTTTTTT.

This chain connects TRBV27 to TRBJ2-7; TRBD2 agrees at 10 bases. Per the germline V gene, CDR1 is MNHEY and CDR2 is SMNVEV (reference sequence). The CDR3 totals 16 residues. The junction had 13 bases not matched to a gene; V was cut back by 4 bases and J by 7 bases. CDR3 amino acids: CASSYLAGADLGEQYF. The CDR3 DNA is TGTGCCAGCAGTTACCTAGCGGGAGCTGATTTAGGGGAGCAGTACTTC.

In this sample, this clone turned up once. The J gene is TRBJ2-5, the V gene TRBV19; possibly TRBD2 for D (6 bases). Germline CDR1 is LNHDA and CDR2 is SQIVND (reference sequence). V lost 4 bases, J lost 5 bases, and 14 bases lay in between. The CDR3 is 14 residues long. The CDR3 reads CASSTGGSWETQYF. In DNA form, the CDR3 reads TGTGCCAGTAGTACCGGAGGGAGTTGGGAGACCCAGTACTTC.

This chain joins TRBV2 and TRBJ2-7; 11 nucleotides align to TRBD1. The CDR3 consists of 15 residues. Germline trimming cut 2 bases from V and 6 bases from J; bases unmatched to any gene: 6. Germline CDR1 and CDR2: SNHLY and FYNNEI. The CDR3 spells CASSEHSGTGGEQYF. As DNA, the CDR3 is TGTGCCAGCAGTGAACACTCCGGGACAGGGGGCGAGCAGTACTTC.

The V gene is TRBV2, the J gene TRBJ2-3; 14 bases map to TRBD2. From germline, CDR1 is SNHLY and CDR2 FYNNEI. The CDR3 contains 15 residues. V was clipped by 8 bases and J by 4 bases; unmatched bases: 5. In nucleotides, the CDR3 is TGTGCCAGCCGGGGACTAGCGGGAGTCCCAGATACGCAGTATTTT. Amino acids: CASRGLAGVPDTQYF. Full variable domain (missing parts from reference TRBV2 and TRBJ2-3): EPEVTQTPSHQVTQMGQEVILRCVPISNHLYFYWYRQILGQKVEFLVSFYNNEISEKSEIFDDQFSVERPDGSNFTLKIRSTKLEDSAMYFCASRGLAGVPDTQYFGPGTRLTVL.

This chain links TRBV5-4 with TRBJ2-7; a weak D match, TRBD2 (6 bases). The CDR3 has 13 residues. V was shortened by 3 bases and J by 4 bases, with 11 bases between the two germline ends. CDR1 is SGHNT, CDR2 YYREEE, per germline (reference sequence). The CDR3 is CASSWGLGYEQYF. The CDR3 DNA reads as TGTGCCAGCAGCTGGGGACTCGGTTACGAGCAGTACTTC.

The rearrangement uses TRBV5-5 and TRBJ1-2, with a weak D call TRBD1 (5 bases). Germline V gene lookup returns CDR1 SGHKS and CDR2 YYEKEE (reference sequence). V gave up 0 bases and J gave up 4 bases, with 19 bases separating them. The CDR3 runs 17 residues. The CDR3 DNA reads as TGTGCCAGCAGCTTGGAGGGCAGTTGGGGCAGGGCCTATGGCTACACCTTC. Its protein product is CASSLEGSWGRAYGYTF.

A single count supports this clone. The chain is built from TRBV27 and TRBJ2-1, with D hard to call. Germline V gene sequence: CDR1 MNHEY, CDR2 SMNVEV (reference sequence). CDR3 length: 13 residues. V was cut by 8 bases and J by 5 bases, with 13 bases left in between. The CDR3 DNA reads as TGTGCCAGCTCCTCTTATAGCAACAATGAGCAGTTCTTC. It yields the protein CASSSYSNNEQFF.

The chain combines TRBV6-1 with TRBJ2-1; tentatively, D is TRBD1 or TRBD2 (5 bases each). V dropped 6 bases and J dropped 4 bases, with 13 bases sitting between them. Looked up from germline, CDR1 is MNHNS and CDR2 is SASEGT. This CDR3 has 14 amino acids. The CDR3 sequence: CASSARDPYNEQFF. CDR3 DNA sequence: TGTGCCAGCAGCGCCCGGGACCCTTACAATGAGCAGTTCTTC.

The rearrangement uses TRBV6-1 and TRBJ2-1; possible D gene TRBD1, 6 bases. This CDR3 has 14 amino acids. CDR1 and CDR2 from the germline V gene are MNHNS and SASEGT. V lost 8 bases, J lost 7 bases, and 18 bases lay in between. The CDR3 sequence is CASYMGAGVNEQFF. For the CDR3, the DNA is TGTGCCAGCTATATGGGGGCAGGGGTGAATGAGCAGTTCTTC.

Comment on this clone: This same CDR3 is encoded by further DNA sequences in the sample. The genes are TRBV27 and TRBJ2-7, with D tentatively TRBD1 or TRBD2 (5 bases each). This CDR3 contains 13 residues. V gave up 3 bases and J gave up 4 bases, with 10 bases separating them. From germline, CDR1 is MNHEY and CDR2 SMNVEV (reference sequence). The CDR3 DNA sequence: TGTGCCAGCAGTTTCGGGACCAGTTACGAGCAGTACTTC. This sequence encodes CASSFGTSYEQYF.

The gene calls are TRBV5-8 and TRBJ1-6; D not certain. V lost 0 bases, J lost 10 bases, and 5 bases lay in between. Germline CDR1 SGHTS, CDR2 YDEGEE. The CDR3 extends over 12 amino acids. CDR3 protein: CASSLAESPLHF. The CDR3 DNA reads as TGTGCCAGCAGCTTGGCCGAATCACCCCTCCACTTT.

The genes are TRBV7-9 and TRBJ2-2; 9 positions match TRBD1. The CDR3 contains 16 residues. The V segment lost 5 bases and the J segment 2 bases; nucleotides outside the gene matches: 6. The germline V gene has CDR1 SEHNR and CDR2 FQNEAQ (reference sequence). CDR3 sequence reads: CASSPGTGRNTGELFF. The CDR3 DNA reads TGTGCCAGCAGCCCCGGGACAGGGCGAAACACCGGGGAGCTGTTTTTT.

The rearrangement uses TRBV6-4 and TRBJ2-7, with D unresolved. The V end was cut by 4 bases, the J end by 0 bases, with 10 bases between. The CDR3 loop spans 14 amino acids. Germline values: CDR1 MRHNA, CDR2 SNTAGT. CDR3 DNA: TGTGCCAGCAGTGCAGGACCTAGCTCCTACGAGCAGTACTTC. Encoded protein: CASSAGPSSYEQYF.

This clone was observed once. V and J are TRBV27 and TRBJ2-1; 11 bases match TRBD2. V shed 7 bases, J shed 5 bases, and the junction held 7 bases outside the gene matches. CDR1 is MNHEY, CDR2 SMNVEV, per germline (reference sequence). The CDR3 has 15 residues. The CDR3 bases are TGTGCCAGCACCCTCGGGACTAGCGGTAACAATGAGCAGTTCTTC. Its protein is CASTLGTSGNNEQFF.

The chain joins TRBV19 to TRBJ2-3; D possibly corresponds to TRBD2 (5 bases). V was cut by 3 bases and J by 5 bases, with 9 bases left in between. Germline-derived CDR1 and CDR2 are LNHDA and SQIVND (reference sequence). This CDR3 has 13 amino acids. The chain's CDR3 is CASSIYEGDTQYF. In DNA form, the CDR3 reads TGTGCCAGTAGTATTTACGAGGGAGATACGCAGTATTTT.

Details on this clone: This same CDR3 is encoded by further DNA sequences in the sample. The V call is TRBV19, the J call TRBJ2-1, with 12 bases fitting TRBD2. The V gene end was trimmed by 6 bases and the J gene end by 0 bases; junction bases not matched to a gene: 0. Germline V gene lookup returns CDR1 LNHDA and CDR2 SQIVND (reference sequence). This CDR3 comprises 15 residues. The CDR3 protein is CASRTSGSSYNEQFF. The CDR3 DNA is TGTGCCAGTAGGACTAGCGGGAGCTCCTACAATGAGCAGTTCTTC.

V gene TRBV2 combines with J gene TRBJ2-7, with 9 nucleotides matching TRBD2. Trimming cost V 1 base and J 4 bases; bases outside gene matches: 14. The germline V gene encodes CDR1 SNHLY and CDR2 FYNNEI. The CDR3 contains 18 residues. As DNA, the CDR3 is TGTGCCAGCAGTGAAGTTCCAGCGGGAGGCCCCCTCACTTACGAGCAGTACTTC. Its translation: CASSEVPAGGPLTYEQYF. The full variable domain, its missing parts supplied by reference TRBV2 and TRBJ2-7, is EPEVTQTPSHQVTQMGQEVILRCVPISNHLYFYWYRQILGQKVEFLVSFYNNEISEKSEIFDDQFSVERPDGSNFTLKIRSTKLEDSAMYFCASSEVPAGGPLTYEQYFGPGTRLTVT.

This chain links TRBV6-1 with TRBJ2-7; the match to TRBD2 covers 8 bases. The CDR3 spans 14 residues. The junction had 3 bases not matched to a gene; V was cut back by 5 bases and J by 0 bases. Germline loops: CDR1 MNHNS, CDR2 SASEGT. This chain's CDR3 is CASSLAGFSYEQYF. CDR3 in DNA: TGTGCCAGCAGTTTAGCGGGATTCTCCTACGAGCAGTACTTC.

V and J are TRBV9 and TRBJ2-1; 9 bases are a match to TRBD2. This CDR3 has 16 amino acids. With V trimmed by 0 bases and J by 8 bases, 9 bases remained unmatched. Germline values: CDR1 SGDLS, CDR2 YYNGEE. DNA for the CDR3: TGTGCCAGCAGCGTAGTATTTAGCGGGAGTGTAGATGAGCAGTTCTTC. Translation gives CASSVVFSGSVDEQFF.